These 5 T cell receptor beta chains were all obtained from the same sample, sequenced in a study of blood T cell repertoires in COVID-19. The method was immunoSEQ multiplex PCR; TCRdb's version includes in-frame clones alone and lacks a portion of them. Of 150,000 to 200,000 clones listed, approximately 88% are singletons. Sequencing was carried out using PBMCs or T cells enriched from blood (not recorded which). The origin of the receptors is a man between 70 and 80 years old who had been exposed to COVID-19.

DNA of the CDR3: TGCGCCAGCAGTGAGGGGAGAGGCCAGGGGGTTACGCAGTATTTT. Encoded protein: CASSEGRGQGVTQYF. The genes are TRBV10-1 and TRBJ2-3; 7 bases align to TRBD1. Trimming took 2 bases from V and 8 from J; bases not matched to a gene: 10. The germline V gene has CDR1 WNHNN and CDR2 SYGVQD (reference sequence). The CDR3 totals 15 residues.

V and J are TRBV9 and TRBJ2-1; D possibly corresponds to TRBD2 (6 bases). CDR1 and CDR2 from the germline V gene are SGDLS and YYNGEE. V lost 0 bases, J lost 6 bases, and 13 bases lay in between. CDR3 length: 15 residues. The CDR3 loop is CASSVVSGHRNEQFF. For the CDR3, the DNA is TGTGCCAGCAGCGTAGTTAGCGGTCACCGCAATGAGCAGTTCTTC.

The rearrangement joins TRBV3-1 (or the pseudogene TRBV3-2) to TRBJ1-5; TRBD1 agrees at 7 bases. Germline V gives CDR1 LGHDT, CDR2 YNNKEL (reference sequence). V trimming: 4 bases; J trimming: 2 bases; junction bases outside the gene matches: 2. This CDR3 is 14 amino acids long. This chain's CDR3 is CASSLRGGNQPQHF. DNA of the CDR3: TGTGCCAGCAGCCTCAGGGGGGGCAATCAGCCCCAGCATTTT.

The chain carries TRBV6-2 or TRBV6-3 and TRBJ2-3; D is unresolved. Germline V CDR1 and CDR2: MNHEY, SVGEGT. The CDR3 extends over 17 amino acids. V gave up 0 bases and J gave up 2 bases, with 15 bases separating them. CDR3 in DNA: TGTGCCAGCAGTTACTCCAACCCCTACAGAGACACAGATACGCAGTATTTT. Translating gives CASSYSNPYRDTDTQYF.

The CDR3: CASTSGLISYEQYF. For the CDR3, the DNA is TGTGCCAGCACCTCGGGACTGATCTCCTACGAGCAGTACTTC. The J gene is TRBJ2-7, the V gene TRBV7-9; tentative D call: TRBD2 (6 bases). Germline assignment: CDR1 SEHNR and CDR2 FQNEAQ (reference sequence). This CDR3 has 14 amino acids. V lost 7 bases to trimming and J lost 0 bases, with 13 bases between them.